This T cell receptor beta chain was sequenced during a study of molecular identifiers for immune sequencing clone quantification. The study, taken as a whole, reports: The sizes of highly expanded clones could be underestimated when identical TCR molecules share a barcode. Clones exceeding 20 RNA copies carried over 97% of effector molecules but under 1% of naive-cell molecules.

This clonotype was counted ten times or more. Its specificity is not known. CDR1 MNHEY and CDR2 SMNVEV come from the germline V gene (reference sequence). Trimming at V came to 4 bases and at J to 1 base, leaving 9 bases not matched to a gene. The CDR3 has 17 amino acids. MiXCR, applied by TCRdb to the PCR reads, yields one record per CDR3 protein. The sample contains 550,000 to 750,000 distinct CDR3 sequences, about 20% of which appear only once. Naive CD8 T cells were sorted as CD8+CD4-CCR7+CD45RA+. The sequenced sample consisted of naive CD8+ T cells from blood, with Jurkat cell RNA spiked in. Specified subset: FACS-sorted CD8+CD4-CCR7+CD45RA+ naive T cells. This TCR was sampled from a human donor in good health. Some libraries in this study had Jurkat cell RNA spiked in. The rearrangement uses TRBV27 and TRBJ2-3, with 9 bases lining up with TRBD1. CDR3 region: CASSSGTGIIRTDTQYF. For the CDR3, the DNA is TGTGCCAGCAGTTCGGGGACAGGGATCATACGCACAGATACGCAGTATTTT.